This T cell receptor (beta chain) was identified in a study of cytomegalovirus exposure and HLA in healthy donors. Study context: A prior analysis found about 110 million unique TCR beta sequences from 150 million to 200 million T cells. The study's findings and limits: Immune exposure data for these donors was limited to CMV serostatus. According to the study, roughly 160 TCR beta chains were cytomegalovirus-associated. V segments that were indistinguishable, TRBV6-2 and TRBV6-3 among them, were omitted from analysis.

From germline, CDR1 is MNHEY and CDR2 SMNVEV (reference sequence). The length of the CDR3 is 15 residues. V gave up 5 bases and J gave up 1 base; unmatched junction bases: 5. 13 Jbeta primers and 60 Vbeta primers were used for the PCR. The method was immunoSEQ multiplex PCR; TCRdb's version includes in-frame clones alone and lacks a portion of them. The table includes 95,000 or so clones, around 81% detected once. Remarks on this clone: The antigen remains undetermined.

The material sequenced was PBMCs. This chain connects TRBV27 to TRBJ1-3; the match to TRBD1 covers 7 bases. The receptor's source is a woman in her seventies in good health and CMV-seropositive. The DNA of the CDR3 is TGTGCCAGCAGTACGACAGGGTGGTCTGGAAACACCATATATTTT. This gives the protein CASSTTGWSGNTIYF.